This entry lists 15 T cell receptor beta chains sequenced from one sample in a study of beta chain features in type 1 diabetes. For these receptors, no antigen is known. Findings of the study overall: Shortening of TCRB CDR3s, moderate but significant, appeared in all four CD4+ subsets of Type 1 diabetes patients.

The study reverse transcribed the entire isolated RNA, so it sequenced expressed TCRB transcripts. Sequencing used immunoSEQ multiplex PCR; TCRdb keeps in-frame clones, though not all of them. The table includes some 190,000 clones, roughly 7.1% detected once. Sequenced: central memory CD4+ T cells from blood. The origin of the receptors is a woman aged 40 to 49 with type 1 diabetes.

V is TRBV19 and J is TRBJ2-1, with unresolved D. V was cut by 4 bases and J by 12 bases, with 13 bases left in between. Germline CDR1 and CDR2: LNHDA and SQIVND (reference sequence). CDR3 length equals 12 residues. CDR3 protein: CASSTTPGVQFF. In nucleotides, the CDR3 is TGTGCCAGTAGTACCACTCCTGGAGTGCAGTTCTTC.

This clone was counted between two and nine times. The chain combines TRBV7-2 with TRBJ2-1, with D perhaps TRBD2 (5 bases). The CDR3 loop spans 15 amino acids. Germline V gene sequence: CDR1 SGHTA, CDR2 FQGNSA. V was trimmed by 2 bases and J by 4 bases, leaving 12 bases between them. The CDR3 sequence is CASSLSGAEYNEQFF. The CDR3 DNA follows: TGTGCCAGCAGCTTAAGCGGAGCCGAATACAATGAGCAGTTCTTC.

The J gene is TRBJ1-2, the V gene TRBV2; D is undetermined. The CDR3 totals 13 residues. Germline V gives CDR1 SNHLY, CDR2 FYNNEI. The V end lost 6 bases, the J end lost 2 bases, and 10 bases lay between the germline ends. DNA of the CDR3: TGTGCCAGCAGGCCAACACGAAACTATGGCTACACCTTC. Amino acids: CASRPTRNYGYTF.

This clone has only a few counts. The chain carries TRBV30 and TRBJ2-3; D gene uncertain. Trimming pared 0 bases from V and 4 bases from J, leaving 14 bases between. CDR3 length equals 15 residues. CDR1 and CDR2 from the germline V gene are GTSNPN and SVGIG (reference sequence). In DNA form, the CDR3 reads TGTGCCTGGAGTGTATCTCGAGGTTCCCCAGATACGCAGTATTTT. This translates into CAWSVSRGSPDTQYF.

In regard to this clone: At the DNA level, this CDR3 is encoded by other sequences in the same sample as well. The chain uses TRBV7-9 and TRBJ1-1, with D unclear. This CDR3 is built from 13 residues. V was cut by 3 bases and J by 1 base, with 6 bases left in between. CDR1 and CDR2 from the germline V gene are SEHNR and FQNEAQ (reference sequence). DNA for the CDR3: TGTGCCAGCAGCTTTCAGGAGAACACTGAAGCTTTCTTT. Residues: CASSFQENTEAFF. The full variable domain, its missing parts supplied by reference TRBV7-9 and TRBJ1-1, is DTGVSQNPRHKITKRGQNVTFRCDPISEHNRLYWYRQTLGQGPEFLTYFQNEAQLEKSRLLSDRFSAERPKGSFSTLEIQRTEQGDSAMYLCASSFQENTEAFFGQGTRLTVV.

This clone was observed a handful of times. The V gene is TRBV9, the J gene TRBJ1-3, with TRBD1 as a possible D gene (5 bases). CDR3 length: 16 amino acids. Germline V gives CDR1 SGDLS, CDR2 YYNGEE. V lost 0 bases and J 0 bases, leaving 10 bases between the germline ends. The CDR3 here is CASSVAGGDSGNTIYF. The CDR3 region has the DNA TGTGCCAGCAGCGTAGCGGGAGGGGACTCTGGAAACACCATATATTTT.

This clone was counted between two and nine times. This chain connects TRBV25-1 to TRBJ2-5; 10 bases are shared with TRBD2. The CDR3 length is 17 residues. Per the germline V gene, CDR1 is MGHDK and CDR2 is SYGVNS. J lost 2 bases, V lost 6 bases, and 12 bases had no gene match. As DNA, the CDR3 is TGTGCCAGCAGACTCGTCAGCGGGAGGGGGAGTCAAGAGACCCAGTACTTC. Its protein product is CASRLVSGRGSQETQYF.

This rearrangement joins TRBV5-5 to TRBJ2-1; D is unclear. The length of the CDR3 is 14 residues. The germline gives CDR1 SGHKS, CDR2 YYEKEE (reference sequence). V was clipped by 2 bases and J by 0 bases, with 6 bases between them. The DNA of the CDR3 is TGTGCCAGCAGCTTCATGAGCTCCTACAATGAGCAGTTCTTC. Translating gives CASSFMSSYNEQFF.

This clone turned up a few times. The rearrangement uses TRBV6-5 and TRBJ2-1, with a tentative D call TRBD2 (5 bases). Germline V gene lookup returns CDR1 MNHEY and CDR2 SVGAGI. The CDR3 is made up of 15 amino acids. Trimming took 0 bases from V and 3 from J, leaving 9 bases between them. The CDR3: CASSYSWRVYNEQFF. In DNA, the CDR3 is TGTGCCAGCAGTTACTCGTGGCGGGTCTACAATGAGCAGTTCTTC.

The V call is TRBV18, the J call TRBJ1-4, with TRBD1 identical over 9 bases. The CDR3 is 14 residues long. Germline V gene sequence: CDR1 KGHSH, CDR2 LQKENI. Trimming cost V 5 bases and J 8 bases; bases outside gene matches: 6. Written as DNA, the CDR3 is TGTGCCAGCTCATCGGGACAGGGAAGGGAAAAACTGTTTTTT. It encodes CASSSGQGREKLFF.

This clone was counted between two and nine times. The chain is built from TRBV7-2 and TRBJ2-3; TRBD1 matches at 11 bases. Germline CDR1 reads SGHTA; CDR2 reads FQGNSA. The CDR3 runs 15 residues. The V and J ends lost 1 base and 4 bases, in that order; junction bases with no gene match: 1. In DNA form, the CDR3 reads TGTGCCAGCAGCTTAGTGGGACAGGGGGCAGATACGCAGTATTTT. Protein sequence: CASSLVGQGADTQYF.

This clone was counted a few times. The CDR3 sequence: CSADRGESREQYF. DNA for the CDR3: TGCAGCGCAGACAGGGGGGAATCCCGCGAGCAGTACTTC. This chain uses TRBV29-1 with TRBJ2-7; 9 bases are a match to TRBD1. Germline assignment: CDR1 SQVTM and CDR2 ANQGSEA. The CDR3 has 13 amino acids. Germline trimming cut 7 bases from V and 6 bases from J; bases unmatched to any gene: 10.

In its sample, this clone was seen a few times. The rearrangement uses TRBV21-1 and TRBJ2-5; the table's D gene call, TRBD2, was not cross checked with the DNA. TRBV21-1 is marked as a pseudogene. The CDR3 is made up of 11 amino acids. Written as DNA, the CDR3 is TGTGCCGTCAAAAGGAGAGAGACCCAGTACTTC. It codes for CAVKRRETQYF.

The chain carries TRBV28 and TRBJ2-5, with a tentative D call TRBD2 (6 bases). Germline CDR1 reads MDHEN; CDR2 reads SYDVKM. Trimming removed 6 bases from V and 1 base from J, with 9 bases in between. The CDR3 runs to 13 residues. CDR3 sequence (DNA): TGTGCCAGCAGAGGAGGGCTCCAAGAGACCCAGTACTTC. Protein product: CASRGGLQETQYF.

This rearrangement joins TRBV28 to TRBJ2-3, with 14 bases matching TRBD2. The CDR3 length is 17 residues. The V gene's germline CDR1 is MDHEN and CDR2 SYDVKM. The V gene end was trimmed by 4 bases and the J gene end by 2 bases; junction bases not matched to a gene: 5. The CDR3 region has the DNA TGTGCCAGCAGTTCCCGACTAGCGGGGGGGGTCACAGATACGCAGTATTTT. It translates to CASSSRLAGGVTDTQYF.